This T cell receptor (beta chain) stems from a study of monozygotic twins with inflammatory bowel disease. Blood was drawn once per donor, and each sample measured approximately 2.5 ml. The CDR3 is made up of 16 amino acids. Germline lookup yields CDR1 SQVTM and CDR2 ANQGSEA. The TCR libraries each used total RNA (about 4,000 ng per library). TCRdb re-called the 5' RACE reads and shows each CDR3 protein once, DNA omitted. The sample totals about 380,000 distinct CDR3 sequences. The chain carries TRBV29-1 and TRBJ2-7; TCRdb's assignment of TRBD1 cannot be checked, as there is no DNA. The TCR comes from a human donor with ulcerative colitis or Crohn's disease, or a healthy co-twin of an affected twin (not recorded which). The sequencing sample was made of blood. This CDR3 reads CSALVLRDGGRYEQYF.